Sequencing of this T cell receptor (beta chain) was carried out in a study of CD8 T cells in Susac syndrome (dated by TCRdb to between 2019 and 2020). Turning to the overall study: Of the Susac syndrome patients who were sequenced, roughly 6 had clinically active disease and 8 or 9 were in clinical remission. At blood withdrawal, Susac syndrome patients were either therapy-naive, taking corticosteroids (in some cases with IVIg as well), or taking IVIg alone. Whether CD8+ T cell activation and differentiation in Susac syndrome was antigen driven was tested using repertoire sequencing. The research as a whole found: No clonal expansion was detected in the CD4+ T cell repertoire of Susac syndrome patients. The number of individuals in the TCR sequencing and HLA analysis was acknowledged as relatively small.

Peripheral blood CD8+ and CD4+ T cells from healthy donors, Susac syndrome patients and multiple sclerosis patients were profiled by high-throughput TCR beta sequencing. Susac syndrome patients met recently defined diagnostic criteria for definite or probable disease. Bulk CD8+ and CD4+ T cells were purified by magnetic negative isolation, whereas CD8+ TEMRA cells were enriched by FACS. Blood was collected in EDTA tubes and processed within 24 hours, with PBMCs isolated through density gradient centrifugation. PBMCs intended for TCR sequencing were frozen in liquid nitrogen and were later thawed in a 37 degrees C water bath. The sorted or isolated CD4+, CD8+ and CD8+ TEMRA cells reached a purity of at least 90%. Between the V and J ends, shortened by 3 bases and 5 bases respectively, the junction contains 10 bases. Taken from the germline V gene, the CDR1 and CDR2 loops are SGHAT and FQNNGV. The CDR3, from cysteine to phenylalanine, totals 14 residues. Only the CDR3 DNA is retained, 42 bases long and in frame from the first base.

RNA was extracted using the RNeasy kit, and roughly 0.5 to 1 ug of the RNA was reverse transcribed with random hexamers. The immunoSEQ multiplex PCR assay, which covers 54 Vbeta and 13 Jbeta segments, was used to amplify TCR beta CDR3 regions. PCR amplification bias was corrected by using a synthetic template baseline for primer optimization and computational correction. Per the authors' processing: Reads were annotated to V, D and J genes according to IMGT and were analyzed with immunoSEQ Analyzer, with only productive sequences retained. Clonality was computed as one minus Shannon entropy normalized by log2 of the number of productive unique sequences. Public and private clones were assessed among the 100 most prevalent clones of each patient and control. Clones were defined as Susac-specific when absent from the healthy and MS cohorts, from fewer than 1,300 published viral clones and from other ImmuneACCESS disease sequences. Using fastp at Q25 and MiXCR, TCRdb reprocessed the public reads and kept productive beta chains. Rows are unified per CDR3 protein, each entry keeping the most common DNA and genes. These V and J calls derive from TCRdb rather than the authors' analysis. The sample contains some 240,000 distinct CDR3 sequences, around 96% of them found a single time. The top ten hold around 0.093% of the sample.

With regard to this clonotype: The target of this receptor is not known. The record has no base qualities; no much larger clone is one base away.

Sequenced input: CD4+ T cells from PBMCs. The chain was built from TRBV11-2 and TRBJ1-4; possibly the D gene is TRBD1, per 5 matching bases. The receptor comes from a human donor with Susac syndrome. The bases read TGTGCCAGCAGCTTCAGTAGGGGAAATGAAAAACTGTTTTTT. It codes for CASSFSRGNEKLFF.